The 19 T cell receptor beta chains below all came from one sample that was sequenced in a study of PD-1 blockade in mismatch repair-deficient tumors. TCRdb's copy holds only in-frame clones and misses some; the assay was immunoSEQ multiplex PCR. The sample lists roughly 15,000 clones, about 79% occurring once. This specimen was PBMCs, taken 14 weeks after starting pembrolizumab. These receptors came from an adult with mismatch repair-deficient cancer.

V gene TRBV2 combines with J gene TRBJ2-2; 14 nucleotides agree with TRBD2. The germline gives CDR1 SNHLY, CDR2 FYNNEI. The CDR3 runs to 15 residues. V dropped 6 bases and J dropped 4; count of bases not matched to a gene: 1. The CDR3 DNA reads as TGTGCCAGCAGCGGACTAGCGGGAGGCACCGGGGAGCTGTTTTTT. Protein product: CASSGLAGGTGELFF.

For this clone: One end of the junction does not line up with germline, which may come from a read error. J is TRBJ2-1 and V is TRBV7-8, with TRBD2 matching 16 bases. Germline CDR1 is SGHVS and CDR2 is FQNEAQ. This CDR3 has 20 residues. CDR3 sequence reads: CASSLGEGLAGGQYYNEQFF. CDR3 nucleotides: TGTGCCAGCAGTTTAGGGGAGGGACTAGCGGGAGGGCAGTACTACAATGAGCAGTTCTTC.

This clone was found a few times. The chain couples TRBV5-4 to TRBJ2-7, with 8 positions matching TRBD2. CDR3 size: 14 residues. Trimming took 5 bases from V and 7 from J; bases not matched to a gene: 11. Germline CDR1 SGHNT, CDR2 YYREEE (reference sequence). CDR3 sequence (DNA): TGTGCCAGCAGTCGGGAGGGGGGGAATACTGAGCAGTACTTC. Translated, it gives CASSREGGNTEQYF. Full variable domain (missing parts from reference TRBV5-4 and TRBJ2-7): ETGVTQSPTHLIKTRGQQVTLRCSSQSGHNTVSWYQQALGQGPQFIFQYYREEENGRGNFPPRFSGLQFPNYSSELNVNALELDDSALYLCASSREGGNTEQYFGPGTRLTVT.

This clone came up once. This sequence joins TRBV11-3 and TRBJ2-2; D unclear. The CDR3 is 15 residues long. Germline V lookup: CDR1 SGHNT, CDR2 YENEEA. V was pared by 4 bases and J by 0 bases, with 9 bases between. The CDR3 protein is CASSSFFANTGELFF. For the CDR3, the DNA is TGTGCCAGCAGCTCCTTTTTCGCGAACACCGGGGAGCTGTTTTTT.

J is TRBJ2-4 and V is TRBV4-2; D ambiguous. Germline lookup yields CDR1 LGHNA and CDR2 YNFKEQ. Trimming removed 0 bases from V and 0 bases from J, with 9 bases in between. There are 16 residues in the CDR3. This chain's CDR3 is CASSQEAGLAKNIQYF. The CDR3 DNA reads as TGTGCCAGCAGCCAAGAGGCAGGTCTAGCCAAAAACATTCAGTACTTC.

The chain employs TRBV2 and TRBJ2-1; 11 bases align to TRBD2. Per germline, CDR1 SNHLY and CDR2 FYNNEI. The CDR3 length is 15 residues. The junction had 8 bases not matched to a gene; V was cut back by 7 bases and J by 6 bases. The CDR3 sequence: CASTKLAGVVNEQFF. The CDR3 DNA reads TGTGCCAGCACTAAACTAGCGGGAGTTGTCAATGAGCAGTTCTTC.

The chain combines TRBV30 with TRBJ2-1; D is possibly TRBD2 (6 bases). V was pared by 6 bases and J by 7 bases, with 19 bases between. The CDR3 has 14 residues. CDR1 and CDR2 (germline): GTSNPN, SVGIG (reference sequence). This chain's CDR3 is CACQPGSGANEQFF. Here the CDR3 DNA reads TGTGCCTGCCAGCCGGGTAGCGGAGCAAATGAGCAGTTCTTC.

This chain links TRBV28 with TRBJ1-2; TRBD1 matches at 12 bases. Germline V gene lookup returns CDR1 MDHEN and CDR2 SYDVKM. The V gene end was trimmed by 5 bases and the J gene end by 8 bases; junction bases not matched to a gene: 12. This CDR3 is built from 16 residues. The CDR3: CASSIPGTGGAGGYTF. CDR3 sequence (DNA): TGTGCCAGCAGTATACCCGGGACAGGGGGCGCTGGGGGCTACACCTTC.

This rearrangement joins TRBV7-3 to TRBJ1-1, with TRBD1 matching 10 bases. The V segment lost 1 base and the J segment 5 bases; nucleotides outside the gene matches: 4. Germline CDR1 is SGHTA and CDR2 is FQGTGA. The CDR3 has 15 amino acids. The chain's CDR3 is CASSLKDRGKTEAFF. In nucleotides, the CDR3 is TGTGCCAGCAGCTTAAAGGACAGGGGGAAGACTGAAGCTTTCTTT.

V usage is TRBV2 and J usage is TRBJ1-2; 11 positions match TRBD1. Germline V gene lookup returns CDR1 SNHLY and CDR2 FYNNEI. This CDR3 region has 17 residues. After removal of 2 bases from V and 4 bases from J, the junction contained 9 bases not matched to a gene. CDR3 sequence (DNA): TGTGCCAGCAGTGAATATAGGACAGGGGGCGCCGCCTATGGCTACACCTTC. Amino acids: CASSEYRTGGAAYGYTF.

In this sample, this clone turned up once. The CDR3 is CASRVLGAGETDTQYF. CDR3 nucleotide sequence: TGTGCCAGTCGGGTCCTTGGTGCCGGGGAGACAGATACGCAGTATTTT. V gene TRBV19 combines with J gene TRBJ2-3, with D possibly matching TRBD2 (5 bases). This CDR3 contains 16 residues. Trimming cost V 8 bases and J 3 bases, with 21 bases left between them. Germline values: CDR1 LNHDA, CDR2 SQIVND (reference sequence).

The chain joins TRBV27 to TRBJ2-1; 9 nucleotides agree with TRBD2. With 4 bases clipped from V and 6 bases from J, the junction kept 4 bases outside the gene matches. The CDR3 extends over 14 amino acids. In germline, CDR1 is MNHEY, CDR2 SMNVEV (reference sequence). The CDR3 region is CASSSGTSFNEQFF. The DNA of the CDR3 is TGTGCCAGCAGTTCCGGGACTAGCTTCAATGAGCAGTTCTTC.

The chain employs TRBV19 and TRBJ2-2, with 7 bases lining up with TRBD1. V dropped 5 bases and J dropped 1; count of bases not matched to a gene: 4. The CDR3 length is 15 residues. Per the germline V gene, CDR1 is LNHDA and CDR2 is SQIVND (reference sequence). CDR3 bases: TGTGCCAGTAGTCCGAGGACAGGGAACACCGGGGAGCTGTTTTTT. It is translated as CASSPRTGNTGELFF.

This chain connects TRBV7-9 to TRBJ2-3; 7 nucleotides line up with TRBD2. Germline V gene data show CDR1 as SEHNR and CDR2 as FQNEAQ (reference sequence). The CDR3 runs 15 residues. Trimming took 8 bases from V and 1 from J; bases not matched to a gene: 9. The CDR3 bases are TGTGCCAGCCGAGGGCGGGAGTGGGGCACAGATACGCAGTATTTT. Translated, it gives CASRGREWGTDTQYF.

In its sample, this clone was seen a few times. The chain uses TRBV5-4 and TRBJ1-1, with 8 bases fitting TRBD1. The CDR3 totals 13 residues. V gave up 0 bases and J gave up 8 bases; unmatched junction bases: 3. Per the germline V gene, CDR1 is SGHNT and CDR2 is YYREEE (reference sequence). CDR3 in amino acids: CASSLGQGPEAFF. The DNA for the CDR3 is TGTGCCAGCAGCTTGGGACAGGGGCCAGAAGCTTTCTTT.

A single count supports this clone. V is TRBV10-1 and J is TRBJ2-7; the D is unclear. Germline CDR1 WNHNN, CDR2 SYGVQD (reference sequence). Between the trimmed V and J ends, which lost 0 bases and 1 base, there was a span of 13 bases. The CDR3 sequence is 16 residues long. As DNA, the CDR3 is TGCGCCAGCAGTGAGTCGAAGCATGCAGGATCCTACGAGCAGTACTTC. It is translated as CASSESKHAGSYEQYF.

The chain is built from TRBV18 and TRBJ1-1; no clear D gene. The CDR3 runs to 15 residues. The germline CDR1 and CDR2 sequences are KGHSH and LQKENI. V was shortened by 1 base and J by 1 base, with 10 bases between the two germline ends. The CDR3 loop reads CASSPRQGGNTEAFF. The CDR3 region has the DNA TGTGCCAGCTCACCACGTCAAGGAGGGAACACTGAAGCTTTCTTT.

The count of this clone is one. The chain couples TRBV28 to TRBJ2-1; 14 bases agree with TRBD2. The germline CDR1 and CDR2 sequences are MDHEN and SYDVKM. Unmatched junction bases numbered 10, after V lost 9 bases and J lost 9 bases. The CDR3 length is 15 residues. The chain's CDR3 is CARNPGLAGAVEQFF. The CDR3 DNA follows: TGTGCCAGAAATCCGGGACTAGCGGGAGCGGTTGAGCAGTTCTTC.

This chain uses TRBV9 with TRBJ2-1; the D gene is possibly TRBD2 (5 bases). The CDR3 totals 14 residues. Germline V gives CDR1 SGDLS, CDR2 YYNGEE. The V end lost 7 bases, the J end lost 4 bases, and 15 bases lay between the germline ends. CDR3 region: CASSERGEYNEQFF. The CDR3 nucleotides are TGTGCCAGCTCCGAACGGGGAGAATACAATGAGCAGTTCTTC.